A single sample gave rise to the 9 T cell receptor beta chains below, sequenced in a study of CD8 T cells in Susac syndrome. It was with random hexamers that 0.5 to 1 ug RNA was reverse transcribed. Using its own MiXCR run on the immunoSEQ multiplex PCR reads, TCRdb lists one record per CDR3 protein. Counted here are 200,000 to 250,000 distinct CDR3 sequences, about 95% occurring once; the ten biggest clones make up around 0.15%. The sequenced sample consisted of CD4+ T cells from PBMCs. These receptor sequences come from a human donor with Susac syndrome.

V usage is TRBV7-9 and J usage is TRBJ1-2; 9 bases are a match to TRBD1. Trimming removed 3 bases from V and 8 bases from J; junction bases left unmatched: 7. Germline loops: CDR1 SEHNR, CDR2 FQNEAQ (reference sequence). CDR3 length: 14 residues. As DNA, the CDR3 is TGTGCCAGCAGCTTCCGGGACAGGGTATCCGGCTACACCTTC. This codes for CASSFRDRVSGYTF.

The chain links TRBV12-3 or TRBV12-4 to TRBJ1-4, with D possibly being TRBD1 (6 bases). The CDR3 has 14 amino acids. The V gene lost 6 bases and the J gene lost 7 bases, with 15 bases spanning the gap. Here the CDR3 DNA reads TGTGCCAGCAGGTTAACAGAAGGGGGTGAAAAACTGTTTTTT. Protein sequence: CASRLTEGGEKLFF.

The chain combines TRBV20-1 with TRBJ1-2; possibly TRBD1 for D (6 bases). This CDR3 region has 14 residues. CDR1 DFQATT and CDR2 SNEGSKA come from the germline V gene (reference sequence). The V gene lost 1 base and the J gene lost 5 bases, with 14 bases spanning the gap. CDR3 protein: CSARGRGGSYGYTF. CDR3 in DNA: TGCAGTGCTAGAGGGAGAGGGGGATCTTATGGCTACACCTTC.

This clonotype showed up just once. The chain has TRBV20-1 and TRBJ1-2; the D is unclear. Per the germline V gene, CDR1 is DFQATT and CDR2 is SNEGSKA (reference sequence). Trimming shortened V by 3 bases and J by 8 bases, and 16 bases separated the two germline ends. The CDR3 is 13 residues long. CDR3: CSASGQPVGGYTF. The CDR3 DNA sequence: TGCAGTGCTAGCGGCCAGCCTGTCGGAGGCTACACCTTC.

The chain couples TRBV28 to TRBJ2-2, with 8 bases aligning to TRBD1. V shed 6 bases, J shed 7 bases, and the junction held 10 bases outside the gene matches. This CDR3 comprises 15 residues. CDR1 and CDR2 (germline): MDHEN, SYDVKM. Here the CDR3 reads CASRYRTGTDGELFF. The CDR3 bases are TGTGCCAGCAGATACAGGACAGGGACGGACGGGGAGCTGTTTTTT.

J is TRBJ1-6 and V is TRBV19; TRBD1 is a possible D gene (5 bases). The CDR3 spans 13 residues. Trimming pared 6 bases from V and 13 bases from J, leaving 16 bases between. Germline V gene lookup returns CDR1 LNHDA and CDR2 SQIVND (reference sequence). The chain's CDR3 is CASSRTGLSPLHF. The DNA for the CDR3 is TGTGCCAGTAGCAGAACAGGATTGTCGCCCCTCCACTTT.

The chain combines TRBV20-1 with TRBJ2-3, with D perhaps assigned TRBD1 or TRBD2 (5 bases each). The CDR3 covers 13 residues. The V and J ends lost 3 bases and 4 bases respectively, with 11 bases between them. Germline loops: CDR1 DFQATT, CDR2 SNEGSKA (reference sequence). The CDR3 sequence: CSASSGGPDTQYF. The CDR3 DNA reads TGCAGTGCTAGTAGTGGGGGACCAGATACGCAGTATTTT.

The genes are TRBV30 and TRBJ1-2; 11 bases map to TRBD1. The germline CDR1 and CDR2 sequences are GTSNPN and SVGIG (reference sequence). Germline trimming cut 4 bases from V and 5 bases from J; bases unmatched to any gene: 6. The CDR3 has 14 amino acids. The CDR3 DNA sequence: TGTGCCTGGAACTCCCGGGACAGGGGGTATGGCTACACCTTC. It encodes CAWNSRDRGYGYTF.

The genes are TRBV4-3 and TRBJ1-2; D gene uncertain. V was clipped by 4 bases and J by 8 bases, with 17 bases between them. This CDR3 is built from 14 residues. The germline V gene has CDR1 LGHNA and CDR2 YSLEER. CDR3 in DNA: TGCGCCAGCAGCCTCGGTCACAAGGAGGGAGGCTACACCTTC. Encoded protein: CASSLGHKEGGYTF.